This T cell receptor (beta chain) was sequenced for a study of blood T cell repertoires in COVID-19. For the study at large: Collection of acute and convalescent COVID-19 samples took place in the United States, Italy and Spain. Sources were T cells, B-cell-depleted T cells, or PBMCs; the material itself was cDNA or gDNA.

The germline gives CDR1 SQVTM, CDR2 ANQGSEA. V shed 5 bases and J shed 2 bases, with 7 bases lying between them. This CDR3 is 11 amino acids long. Original methodology: Nucleated cell counts were estimated from reference gene primer amplification. The table came from immunoSEQ multiplex PCR; TCRdb's copy has only in-frame clones and leaves some out. That table furnishes V, J and clone size, whereas the DNA furnished D and trimming. The sample holds approximately 52,000 clones; 86% are singletons and the top ten take over 1%. Sequencing input: peripheral blood. V and J are TRBV29-1 and TRBJ2-7; D perhaps matches TRBD1 (5 bases). This sequence originates from a man between 60 and 75 years old with acute or convalescent COVID-19. This chain's CDR3 is CSVQTAYEQYF. DNA for the CDR3: TGCAGCGTTCAGACAGCCTACGAGCAGTACTTC.